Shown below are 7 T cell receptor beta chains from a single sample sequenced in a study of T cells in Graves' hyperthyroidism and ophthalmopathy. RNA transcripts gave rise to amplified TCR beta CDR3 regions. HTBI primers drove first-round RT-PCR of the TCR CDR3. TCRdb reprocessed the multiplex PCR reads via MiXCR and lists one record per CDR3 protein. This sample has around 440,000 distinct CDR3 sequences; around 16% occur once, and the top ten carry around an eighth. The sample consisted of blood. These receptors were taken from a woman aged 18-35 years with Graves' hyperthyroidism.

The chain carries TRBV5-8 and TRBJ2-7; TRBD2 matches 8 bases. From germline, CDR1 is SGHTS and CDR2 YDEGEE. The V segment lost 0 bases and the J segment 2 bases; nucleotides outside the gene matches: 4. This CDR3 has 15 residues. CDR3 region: CASSLELAETYEQYF. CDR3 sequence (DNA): TGTGCCAGCAGCTTGGAACTAGCGGAGACCTACGAGCAGTACTTC.

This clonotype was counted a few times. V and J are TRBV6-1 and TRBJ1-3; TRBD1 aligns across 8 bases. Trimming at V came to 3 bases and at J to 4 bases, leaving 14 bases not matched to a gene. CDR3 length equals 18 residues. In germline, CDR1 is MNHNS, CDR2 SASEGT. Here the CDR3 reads CASSDGRTGSLLGNTIYF. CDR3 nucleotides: TGTGCCAGCAGTGATGGCCGGACAGGGTCCCTCCTCGGAAACACCATATATTTT.

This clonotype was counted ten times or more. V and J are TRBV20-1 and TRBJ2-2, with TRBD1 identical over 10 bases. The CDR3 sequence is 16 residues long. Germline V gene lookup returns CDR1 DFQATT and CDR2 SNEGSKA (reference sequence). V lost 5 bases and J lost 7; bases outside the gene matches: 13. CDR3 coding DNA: TGCAGTGCTCCGCGACAGGGGGCGGTTTATGGCGGGGAGCTGTTTTTT. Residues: CSAPRQGAVYGGELFF.

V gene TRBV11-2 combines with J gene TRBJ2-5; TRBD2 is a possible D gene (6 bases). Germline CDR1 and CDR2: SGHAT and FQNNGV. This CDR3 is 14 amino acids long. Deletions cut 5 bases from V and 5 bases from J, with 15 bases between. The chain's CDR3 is CASSPRTNGETQYF. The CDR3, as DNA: TGTGCCAGCAGCCCCCGGACTAACGGGGAGACCCAGTACTTC.

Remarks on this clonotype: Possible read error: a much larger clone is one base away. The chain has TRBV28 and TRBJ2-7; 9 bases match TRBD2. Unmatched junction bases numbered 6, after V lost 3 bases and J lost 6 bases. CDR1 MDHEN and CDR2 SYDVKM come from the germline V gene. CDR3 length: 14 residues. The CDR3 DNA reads TGTGCCAGCAGTTTTCGGCGGGAGGGCTGCGAGCAGTACTTC. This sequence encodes CASSFRREGCEQYF.

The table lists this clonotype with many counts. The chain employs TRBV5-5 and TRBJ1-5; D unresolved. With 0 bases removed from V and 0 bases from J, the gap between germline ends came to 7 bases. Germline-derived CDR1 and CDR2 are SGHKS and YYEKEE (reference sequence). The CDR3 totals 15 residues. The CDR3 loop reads CASSLVQNSNQPQHF. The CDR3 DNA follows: TGTGCCAGCAGCTTGGTCCAGAATAGCAATCAGCCCCAGCATTTT.

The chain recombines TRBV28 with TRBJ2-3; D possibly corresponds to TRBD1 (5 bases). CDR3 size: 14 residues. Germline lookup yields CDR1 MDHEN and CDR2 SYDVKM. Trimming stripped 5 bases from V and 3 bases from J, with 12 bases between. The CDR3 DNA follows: TGTGCCAGCAGTGGGGCAGATAGGACAGATACGCAGTATTTT. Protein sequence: CASSGADRTDTQYF. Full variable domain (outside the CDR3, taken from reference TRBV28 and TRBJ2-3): DVKVTQSSRYLVKRTGEKVFLECVQDMDHENMFWYRQDPGLGLRLIYFSYDVKMKEKGDIPEGYSVSREKKERFSLILESASTNQTSMYLCASSGADRTDTQYFGPGTRLTVL.